The source of this T cell receptor beta chain is a study of metastatic and nonmetastatic thyroid tumors. This CDR3 contains 15 residues. Looked up from germline, CDR1 is MNHEY and CDR2 is SVGEGT. V lost 2 bases, J lost 4 bases, and 14 bases lay in between. TCRdb re-clonotyped the PCR reads via MiXCR. Counted here are about 3,900 clones, less than 40% occurring once; the ten biggest clones make up 40% to 60%. Patients were all untreated before their thyroid surgery. The sample consisted of tumor tissue. The sequence was collected from a female donor with papillary thyroid cancer or a benign thyroid nodule (not recorded which). Some clones in this sample may be carry-over from other donors' samples. The chain joins TRBV6-2 or TRBV6-3 to TRBJ1-1; no clear D. CDR3 sequence (DNA): TGTGCCAGCAGTTACGGACCAGTGCGACGCACTGAAGCTTTCTTT. Translation gives CASSYGPVRRTEAFF.